This entry lists 16 T cell receptor beta chains sequenced from one sample in a study of cytomegalovirus exposure and HLA in healthy donors. With 60 Vbeta and 13 Jbeta primers, the PCR was carried out. Clones were sequenced by immunoSEQ multiplex PCR, and TCRdb holds only the in-frame ones, with some missing. This table holds approximately 100,000 clones, about 81% found once. Material: PBMCs. The source is a man in his fifties or sixties in good health and CMV-seronegative.

About this clone: A read error may account for a junction end that differs from germline. Other nucleotide sequences from this sample produce the same CDR3. The genes are TRBV29-1 and TRBJ2-1, with 7 bases matching TRBD2. Germline lookup yields CDR1 SQVTM and CDR2 ANQGSEA. The CDR3 has 14 amino acids. The CDR3, as DNA: TGCAGCGTTGACAAGCGGGGCGCCTACAATGAGCAATTCTTC. Translated: CSVDKRGAYNEQFF.

This clone was observed a single time. J is TRBJ2-5 and V is TRBV14; a possible D gene is TRBD2 (6 bases). Per the germline V gene, CDR1 is SGHDN and CDR2 is FVKESK. The ends were cut back, 1 base at V and 3 bases at J, with 18 bases in the middle. The CDR3 runs 17 residues. The CDR3 sequence is CASSQVFRGRGEETQYF. For the CDR3, the DNA is TGTGCCAGCAGCCAAGTATTTCGGGGGAGAGGCGAAGAGACCCAGTACTTC. The variable domain in full, with the rest retrieved from reference TRBV14 and TRBJ2-5, is EAGVTQFPSHSVIEKGQTVTLRCDPISGHDNLYWYRRVMGKEIKFLLHFVKESKQDESGMPNNRFLAERTGGTYSTLKVQPAELEDSGVYFCASSQVFRGRGEETQYFGPGTRLLVL.

This rearrangement joins TRBV6-5 to TRBJ1-5; no firm D call. CDR1 is MNHEY, CDR2 SVGAGI, per germline. V shed 0 bases and J shed 4 bases, with 7 bases lying between them. CDR3 size: 14 residues. Here the CDR3 reads CASSYSPGNQPQHF. CDR3 DNA sequence: TGTGCCAGCAGTTACTCGCCGGGAAATCAGCCCCAGCATTTT.

In its sample, this clone was seen once. The V call is TRBV20-1, the J call TRBJ2-3; the D gene is possibly TRBD2 (6 bases). Germline values: CDR1 DFQATT, CDR2 SNEGSKA (reference sequence). The CDR3 has 11 amino acids. For the CDR3, the DNA is TGCAACACGCGCGGGGTAGATACGCAGTATTTT. Protein product: CNTRGVDTQYF.

V and J are TRBV5-1 and TRBJ1-6, with unresolved D. CDR1 is SGHRS and CDR2 is YFSETQ in the germline V gene. V lost 5 bases, J lost 7 bases, and 16 bases lay in between. This CDR3 is built from 15 residues. CDR3 coding DNA: TGCGCCAGCAGACTCGGCGAGAGGGAGAATTCACCCCTCCACTTT. Its protein product is CASRLGERENSPLHF.

The V call is TRBV6-6, the J call TRBJ1-1, with 7 bases matching TRBD1. The V gene end was trimmed by 5 bases and the J gene end by 8 bases; junction bases not matched to a gene: 14. There are 15 residues in the CDR3. CDR1 and CDR2 from the germline V gene are MNHNY and SVGAGI (reference sequence). This chain's CDR3 is CASSQQPAQGREAFF. CDR3 nucleotides: TGTGCCAGCAGTCAGCAACCCGCACAGGGGAGGGAAGCTTTCTTT.

V usage is TRBV5-5 and J usage is TRBJ2-5; 9 bases are shared with TRBD1. The CDR3 is 15 amino acids. Unmatched junction bases numbered 6, after V lost 1 base and J lost 5 bases. The germline V gene encodes CDR1 SGHKS and CDR2 YYEKEE (reference sequence). CDR3 nucleotides: TGTGCCAGCAGCTTGTCTACAGGGGGCACTGAGACCCAGTACTTC. Protein sequence: CASSLSTGGTETQYF.

This rearrangement joins TRBV6-5 to TRBJ2-3; tentative D call: TRBD1 (6 bases). The V gene lost 5 bases and the J gene lost 2 bases, with 14 bases spanning the gap. Looked up from germline, CDR1 is MNHEY and CDR2 is SVGAGI. The CDR3 has 15 amino acids. CDR3 DNA sequence: TGTGCCAGCAGTCTTGGACAGCTGAACACAGATACGCAGTATTTT. Translating gives CASSLGQLNTDTQYF.

The chain employs TRBV9 and TRBJ2-5; 7 nucleotides match TRBD2. Trimming removed 0 bases from V and 1 base from J; junction bases left unmatched: 6. The CDR3 has 16 residues. The germline V gene encodes CDR1 SGDLS and CDR2 YYNGEE. CDR3 amino acids: CASSVGTGGFQETQYF. The CDR3 DNA reads as TGTGCCAGCAGCGTAGGAACGGGAGGCTTCCAAGAGACCCAGTACTTC.

J is TRBJ2-1 and V is TRBV11-2; a weak D match, TRBD1 (6 bases). The length of the CDR3 is 15 residues. V lost 5 bases, J lost 10 bases, and 21 bases lay in between. Germline lookup yields CDR1 SGHAT and CDR2 FQNNGV. CDR3 bases: TGTGCCAGCAGCGACTCACAGGGCCGGGGAAGCGAGCAGTTCTTC. Encoded protein: CASSDSQGRGSEQFF.

This chain uses TRBV7-2 with TRBJ2-1, with TRBD1 identical over 9 bases. With V trimmed by 6 bases and J by 7 bases, 7 bases remained unmatched. The CDR3 totals 14 residues. Germline V CDR1 and CDR2: SGHTA, FQGNSA. Here the CDR3 DNA reads TGTGCCAGCAGAACCGGGACAGGGTCTAATGAGCAGTTCTTC. Encoded protein: CASRTGTGSNEQFF.

The V call is TRBV6-1, the J call TRBJ2-7; D is perhaps TRBD2 (6 bases). The CDR3 runs 13 residues. Deletions cut 5 bases from V and 3 bases from J, with 11 bases between. Germline V gives CDR1 MNHNS, CDR2 SASEGT. CDR3 sequence (DNA): TGTGCCAGCAGTCCCCGGAGGGACTACGAGCAGTACTTC. This codes for CASSPRRDYEQYF.

The genes are TRBV2 and TRBJ2-2; possibly TRBD2 for D (5 bases). V was clipped by 5 bases and J by 4 bases, with 11 bases between them. Germline-derived CDR1 and CDR2 are SNHLY and FYNNEI. The CDR3 length is 14 residues. CDR3 coding DNA: TGTGCCAGCAGTTACCGGGATGGCACCGGGGAGCTGTTTTTT. Translating it yields CASSYRDGTGELFF.

This rearrangement joins TRBV6-5 to TRBJ1-6, with D possibly matching TRBD1 (5 bases). The CDR3 is 15 amino acids. The V and J ends lost 6 bases and 6 bases respectively, with 15 bases between them. CDR1 is MNHEY, CDR2 SVGAGI, per germline. CDR3: CASSPQRGVNSPLHF. In DNA, the CDR3 is TGTGCCAGCAGCCCACAGCGGGGGGTTAATTCACCCCTCCACTTT.

V and J are TRBV6-5 and TRBJ1-5; 7 positions agree with TRBD1. The CDR3 runs to 14 residues. CDR1 MNHEY and CDR2 SVGAGI come from the germline V gene. V dropped 8 bases and J dropped 3; count of bases not matched to a gene: 7. In nucleotides, the CDR3 is TGTGCCAGCTTCGGGGGACAGTCCAATCAGCCCCAGCATTTT. Translating gives CASFGGQSNQPQHF.

The V and J genes are TRBV10-2 and TRBJ1-4; tentative D call: TRBD1 (5 bases). The CDR3 runs to 14 residues. V lost 4 bases and J lost 0, with 6 bases in between. CDR1 and CDR2 (germline): WSHSY, SAAADI. The CDR3 loop is CASSAGATNEKLFF. For the CDR3, the DNA is TGCGCCAGCAGTGCGGGGGCAACTAATGAAAAACTGTTTTTT.